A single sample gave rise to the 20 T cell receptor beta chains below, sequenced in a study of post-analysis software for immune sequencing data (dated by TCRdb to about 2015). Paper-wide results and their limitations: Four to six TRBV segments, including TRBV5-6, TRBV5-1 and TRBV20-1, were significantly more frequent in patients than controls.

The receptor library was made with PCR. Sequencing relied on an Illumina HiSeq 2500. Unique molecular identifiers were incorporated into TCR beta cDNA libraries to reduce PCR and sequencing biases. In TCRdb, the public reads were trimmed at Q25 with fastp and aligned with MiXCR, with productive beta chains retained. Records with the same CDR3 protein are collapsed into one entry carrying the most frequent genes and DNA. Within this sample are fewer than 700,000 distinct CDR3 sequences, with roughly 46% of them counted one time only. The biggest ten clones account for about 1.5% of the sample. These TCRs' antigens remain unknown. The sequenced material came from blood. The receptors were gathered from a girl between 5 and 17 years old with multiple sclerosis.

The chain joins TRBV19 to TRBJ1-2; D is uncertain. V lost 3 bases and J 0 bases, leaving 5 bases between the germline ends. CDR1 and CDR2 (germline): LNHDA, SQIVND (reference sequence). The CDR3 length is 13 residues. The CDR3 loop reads CASSMGTNYGYTF. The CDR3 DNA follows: TGTGCCAGTAGTATGGGGACTAACTATGGCTACACCTTC.

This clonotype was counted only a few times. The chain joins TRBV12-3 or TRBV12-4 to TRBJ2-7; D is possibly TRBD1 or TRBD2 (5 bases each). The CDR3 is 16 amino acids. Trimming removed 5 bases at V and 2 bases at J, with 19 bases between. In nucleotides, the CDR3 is TGTGCCAGCAGTGGGGGTTTAAGGACTTACACCTACGAGCAGTACTTC. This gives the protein CASSGGLRTYTYEQYF.

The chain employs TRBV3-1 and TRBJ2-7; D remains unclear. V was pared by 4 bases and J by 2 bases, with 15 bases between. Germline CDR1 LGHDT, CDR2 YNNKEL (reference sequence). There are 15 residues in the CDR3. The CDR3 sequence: CASSPRPPVPYEQYF. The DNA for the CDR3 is TGTGCCAGCAGCCCTAGGCCCCCGGTCCCCTACGAGCAGTACTTC.

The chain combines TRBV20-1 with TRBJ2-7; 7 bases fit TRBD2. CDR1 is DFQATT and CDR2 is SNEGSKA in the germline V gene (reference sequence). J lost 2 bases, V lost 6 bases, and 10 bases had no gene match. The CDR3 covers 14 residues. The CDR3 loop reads CSARQSGAAYEQYF. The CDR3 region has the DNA TGCAGTGCACGTCAAAGCGGGGCCGCCTACGAGCAGTACTTC.

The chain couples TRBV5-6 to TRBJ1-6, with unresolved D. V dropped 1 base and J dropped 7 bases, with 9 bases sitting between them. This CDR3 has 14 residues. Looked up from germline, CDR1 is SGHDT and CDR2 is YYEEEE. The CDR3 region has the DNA TGTGCCAGCAGCTTGACTTGGTCCAATTCACCCCTCCACTTT. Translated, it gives CASSLTWSNSPLHF.

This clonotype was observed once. CDR3 nucleotide sequence: TGTGCCAGCAGCCAAGATTTAGGGGGACGACAGCCCCAGCATTTT. As protein: CASSQDLGGRQPQHF. The genes are TRBV3-1 and TRBJ1-5; D is possibly TRBD1 (6 bases). Trimming cost V 0 bases and J 7 bases, with 13 bases left between them. CDR1 is LGHDT and CDR2 is YNNKEL in the germline V gene (reference sequence). This CDR3 comprises 15 residues.

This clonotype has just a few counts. The CDR3 reads CSATSMVSSYNEQFF. CDR3 bases: TGCAGTGCGACCTCCATGGTGAGCTCCTACAATGAGCAGTTCTTC. The V call is TRBV20-1, the J call TRBJ2-1; D is unresolved. Germline CDR1 and CDR2: DFQATT and SNEGSKA (reference sequence). Trimming removed 6 bases from V and 0 bases from J, with 15 bases in between. The CDR3 contains 15 residues.

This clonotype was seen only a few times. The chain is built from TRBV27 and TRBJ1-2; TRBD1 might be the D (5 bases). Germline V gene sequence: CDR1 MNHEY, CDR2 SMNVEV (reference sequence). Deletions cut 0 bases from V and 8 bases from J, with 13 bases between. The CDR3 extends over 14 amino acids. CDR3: CASSLSGQGGGYTF. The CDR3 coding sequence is TGTGCCAGCAGTTTATCGGGGCAGGGCGGAGGCTACACCTTC.

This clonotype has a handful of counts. The CDR3 DNA follows: TGCAGCGTTGAAGTTCGACAGGGAGATGGCTACACCTTC. This translates into CSVEVRQGDGYTF. The V and J genes are TRBV29-1 and TRBJ1-2; 7 positions agree with TRBD1. The V gene's germline CDR1 is SQVTM and CDR2 ANQGSEA. After removal of 1 base from V and 6 bases from J, the junction contained 5 bases not matched to a gene. The CDR3 consists of 13 residues.

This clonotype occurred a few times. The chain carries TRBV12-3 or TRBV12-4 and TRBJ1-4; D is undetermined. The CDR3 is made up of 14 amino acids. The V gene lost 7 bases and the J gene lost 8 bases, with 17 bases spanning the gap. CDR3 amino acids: CASTPKRGQEKLFF. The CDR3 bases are TGTGCCAGCACCCCGAAGAGAGGGCAAGAAAAACTGTTTTTT.

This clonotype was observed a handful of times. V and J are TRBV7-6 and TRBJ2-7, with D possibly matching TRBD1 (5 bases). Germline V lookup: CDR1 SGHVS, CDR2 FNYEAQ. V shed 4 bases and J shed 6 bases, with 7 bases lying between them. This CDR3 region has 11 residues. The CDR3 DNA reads TGTGCCAGCAGCTGGGGCGGCGAGCAGTACTTC. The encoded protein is CASSWGGEQYF.

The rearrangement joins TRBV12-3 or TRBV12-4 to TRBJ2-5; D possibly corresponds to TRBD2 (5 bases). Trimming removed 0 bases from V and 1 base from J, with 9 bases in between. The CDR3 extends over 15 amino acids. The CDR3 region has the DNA TGTGCCAGCAGTTTAGCGCTAGCCGGCCAAGAGACCCAGTACTTC. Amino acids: CASSLALAGQETQYF.

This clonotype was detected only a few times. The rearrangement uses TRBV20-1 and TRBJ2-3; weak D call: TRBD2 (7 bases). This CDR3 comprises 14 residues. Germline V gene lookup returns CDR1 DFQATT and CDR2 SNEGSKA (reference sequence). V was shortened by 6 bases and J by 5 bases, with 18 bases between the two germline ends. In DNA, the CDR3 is TGCAGTGCCAAGGGGGGGCTGAACGTAGATACGCAGTATTTT. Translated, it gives CSAKGGLNVDTQYF.

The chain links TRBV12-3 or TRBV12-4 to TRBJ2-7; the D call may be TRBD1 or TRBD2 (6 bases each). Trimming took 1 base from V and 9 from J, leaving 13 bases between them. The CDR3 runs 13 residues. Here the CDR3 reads CASSLDQGRRQYF. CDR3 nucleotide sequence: TGTGCCAGCAGTTTAGACCAGGGGAGGCGGCAGTACTTC.

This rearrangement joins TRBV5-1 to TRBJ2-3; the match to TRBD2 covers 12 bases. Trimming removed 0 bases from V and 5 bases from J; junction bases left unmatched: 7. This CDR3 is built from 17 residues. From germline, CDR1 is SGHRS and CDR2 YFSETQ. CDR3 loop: CASSLAGLAGGLDTQYF. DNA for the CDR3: TGCGCCAGCAGCTTGGCAGGCCTAGCGGGGGGGCTAGATACGCAGTATTTT.

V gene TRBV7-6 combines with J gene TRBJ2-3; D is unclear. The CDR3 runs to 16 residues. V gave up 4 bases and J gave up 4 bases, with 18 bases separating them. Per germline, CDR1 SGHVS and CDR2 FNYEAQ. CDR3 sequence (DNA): TGTGCCAGCAGCTCGATCTGGCTCAGTGAGGCAGATACGCAGTATTTT. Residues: CASSSIWLSEADTQYF.

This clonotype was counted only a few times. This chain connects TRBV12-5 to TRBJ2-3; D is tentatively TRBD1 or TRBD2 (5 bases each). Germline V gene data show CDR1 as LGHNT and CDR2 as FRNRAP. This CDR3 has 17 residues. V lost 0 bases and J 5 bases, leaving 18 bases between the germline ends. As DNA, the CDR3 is TGTGCTAGTGGTTTGGTTGACAGCGCTTCTAGCTTAGATACGCAGTATTTT. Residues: CASGLVDSASSLDTQYF. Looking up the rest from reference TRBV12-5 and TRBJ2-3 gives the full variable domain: DARVTQTPRHKVTEMGQEVTMRCQPILGHNTVFWYRQTMMQGLELLAYFRNRAPLDDSGMPKDRFSAEMPDATLATLKIQPSEPRDSAVYFCASGLVDSASSLDTQYFGPGTRLTVL.

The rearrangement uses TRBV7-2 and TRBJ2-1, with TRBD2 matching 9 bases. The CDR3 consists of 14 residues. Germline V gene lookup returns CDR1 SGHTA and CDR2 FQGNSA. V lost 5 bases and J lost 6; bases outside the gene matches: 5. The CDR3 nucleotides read TGTGCCAGCAGCGCCTTACTAGCGGGCAATGAGCAGTTCTTC. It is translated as CASSALLAGNEQFF.

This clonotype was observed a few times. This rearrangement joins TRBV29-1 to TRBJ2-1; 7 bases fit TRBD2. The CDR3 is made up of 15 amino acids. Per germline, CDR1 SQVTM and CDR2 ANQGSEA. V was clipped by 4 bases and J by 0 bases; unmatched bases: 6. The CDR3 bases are TGCAGCGTTGGCAAAGCGGGACGCTCCTACAATGAGCAGTTCTTC. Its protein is CSVGKAGRSYNEQFF.

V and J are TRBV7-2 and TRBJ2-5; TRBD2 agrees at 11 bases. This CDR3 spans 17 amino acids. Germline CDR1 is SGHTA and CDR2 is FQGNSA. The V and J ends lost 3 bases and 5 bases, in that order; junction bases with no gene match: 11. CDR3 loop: CASSFVTSGVVGETQYF. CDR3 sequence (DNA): TGTGCCAGCAGCTTCGTGACTAGCGGGGTTGTTGGGGAGACCCAGTACTTC.